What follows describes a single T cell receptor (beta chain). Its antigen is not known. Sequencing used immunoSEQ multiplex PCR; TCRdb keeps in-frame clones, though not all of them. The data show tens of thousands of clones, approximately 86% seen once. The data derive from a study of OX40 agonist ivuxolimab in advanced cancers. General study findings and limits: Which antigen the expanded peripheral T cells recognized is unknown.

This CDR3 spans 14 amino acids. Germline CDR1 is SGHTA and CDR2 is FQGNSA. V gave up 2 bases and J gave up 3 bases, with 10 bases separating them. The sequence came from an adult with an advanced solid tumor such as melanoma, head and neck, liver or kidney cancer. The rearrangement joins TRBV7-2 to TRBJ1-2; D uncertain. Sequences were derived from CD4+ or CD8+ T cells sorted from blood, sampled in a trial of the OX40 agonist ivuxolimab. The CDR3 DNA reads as TGTGCCAGCAGCTTAAACAGTGGGGACTATGGCTACACCTTC. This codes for CASSLNSGDYGYTF.